Each of the 18 T cell receptor beta chains below was sequenced from the same sample in a study of blood T cell repertoires in COVID-19. Using immunoSEQ multiplex PCR, the repertoire was profiled, and TCRdb retains in-frame clones only, with some absent. The profile shows hundreds of thousands of clones, 86% of them singletons. The sequenced sample consisted of peripheral blood. These receptors came from a woman aged 65 to 85 with COVID-19, enrolled during active disease.

The chain couples TRBV30 to TRBJ2-2; TRBD1 agrees at 12 bases. The V segment lost 8 bases and the J segment 8 bases; nucleotides outside the gene matches: 3. This CDR3 is built from 12 residues. Per the germline V gene, CDR1 is GTSNPN and CDR2 is SVGIG (reference sequence). The DNA for the CDR3 is TGTGCCGGGACAGGGGGCAAAGGGGAGCTGTTTTTT. As protein: CAGTGGKGELFF.

This chain uses TRBV3-1 (or the pseudogene TRBV3-2) with TRBJ2-7; 8 positions agree with TRBD1. J gave up 5 bases and V 4 bases, and 13 bases lay outside the gene matches. Germline CDR1 and CDR2: LGHDT and YNNKEL (reference sequence). The CDR3 spans 16 residues. CDR3 bases: TGTGCCAGCAGCCTCACCTATCCGGGACAGGAGAACGAGCAGTACTTC. Protein: CASSLTYPGQENEQYF.

V gene TRBV27 combines with J gene TRBJ2-1, with 13 bases matching TRBD2. CDR1 is MNHEY, CDR2 SMNVEV, per germline (reference sequence). The V segment lost 2 bases and the J segment 13 bases; nucleotides outside the gene matches: 5. This CDR3 is 14 amino acids long. The CDR3 DNA is TGTGCCAGCAGTTTAGAAGGGACTAGCGGGGTTCAGTTCTTC. Amino acids: CASSLEGTSGVQFF.

Of note for this clone: Compared with germline, one end of the junction differs, possibly owing to a read error. This rearrangement joins TRBV18 to TRBJ2-1, with a tentative D call TRBD1 (5 bases). From germline, CDR1 is KGHSH and CDR2 LQKENI. The CDR3 consists of 14 residues. The CDR3 DNA reads TGTGCCAGCTCCCTGACAGTTCTTGATTCTGAGCAATTCTTC. Translating it yields CASSLTVLDSEQFF.

The rearrangement uses TRBV30 and TRBJ2-7; D is uncertain. The CDR3 is 15 amino acids. The germline V gene encodes CDR1 GTSNPN and CDR2 SVGIG (reference sequence). V was pared by 3 bases and J by 2 bases, with 17 bases between. CDR3 nucleotide sequence: TGTGCCTGGAGCAAAATATCCTCTGAGACCTACGAGCAGTACTTC. It yields the protein CAWSKISSETYEQYF.

The CDR3 loop reads CASSPGTTLGNEQFF. The CDR3 DNA is TGCGCCAGCAGCCCTGGGACTACCCTCGGGAATGAGCAGTTCTTC. The chain employs TRBV5-1 and TRBJ2-1, with TRBD2 identical over 7 bases. The germline gives CDR1 SGHRS, CDR2 YFSETQ. After removal of 4 bases from V and 7 bases from J, the junction contained 11 bases not matched to a gene. The CDR3 covers 15 residues.

The chain uses TRBV6-2 or TRBV6-3 and TRBJ2-1, with TRBD1 matching 7 bases. The CDR3 covers 13 residues. V was pared by 2 bases and J by 6 bases, with 1 base of the junction left unmatched. CDR1 MNHEY and CDR2 SVGEGT come from the germline V gene. The CDR3 nucleotides are TGTGCCAGCAGTTACGGGACAGTCAATGAGCAGTTCTTC. It is translated as CASSYGTVNEQFF.

This chain connects TRBV5-1 to TRBJ1-1, with D possibly being TRBD1 (5 bases). The length of the CDR3 is 16 residues. Trimming pared 4 bases from V and 7 bases from J, leaving 23 bases between. Germline V gene sequence: CDR1 SGHRS, CDR2 YFSETQ. Here the CDR3 reads CASSTDGRSSGIEAFF. Here the CDR3 DNA reads TGCGCCAGCAGCACAGACGGTCGGAGTTCAGGGATTGAAGCTTTCTTT.

With respect to this clone: This CDR3 is also generated by other DNA sequences in the sample. The chain has TRBV18 and TRBJ1-1; D is unresolved. In germline, CDR1 is KGHSH, CDR2 LQKENI. The CDR3 extends over 13 amino acids. Trimming removed 6 bases at V and 1 base at J, with 9 bases between. The CDR3 loop reads CASSPLRNTEAFF. The CDR3 nucleotides are TGTGCCAGCTCGCCGTTGAGGAACACTGAAGCTTTCTTT.

The chain employs TRBV19 and TRBJ2-7; a possible D gene is TRBD2 (6 bases). The CDR3 covers 15 residues. Trimming pared 10 bases from V and 6 bases from J, leaving 25 bases between. CDR1 LNHDA and CDR2 SQIVND come from the germline V gene (reference sequence). DNA for the CDR3: TGTGCCACCTCACGGGGAGGAACAAGCCCCTCCGAGCAGTACTTC. This sequence encodes CATSRGGTSPSEQYF.

The V gene is TRBV3-1 (or the pseudogene TRBV3-2), the J gene TRBJ1-1, with 8 nucleotides matching TRBD1. Germline values: CDR1 LGHDT, CDR2 YNNKEL (reference sequence). With 1 base clipped from V and 6 bases from J, the junction kept 4 bases outside the gene matches. The CDR3 has 14 residues. Here the CDR3 reads CASSQGTGNPEAFF. CDR3 bases: TGTGCCAGCAGCCAAGGGACAGGGAATCCTGAAGCTTTCTTT.

The chain employs TRBV5-4 and TRBJ2-7; TRBD1 agrees at 8 bases. The germline CDR1 and CDR2 sequences are SGHNT and YYREEE (reference sequence). This CDR3 has 15 residues. V trimming: 4 bases; J trimming: 3 bases; junction bases outside the gene matches: 9. The CDR3 nucleotides are TGTGCCAGCAGCGCGACAGGGGCCGCCCTCTACGAGCAGTACTTC. Its protein is CASSATGAALYEQYF.

This clone appeared a few times. The chain combines TRBV7-9 with TRBJ2-7; TRBD1 aligns across 9 bases. After removal of 5 bases from V and 5 bases from J, the junction contained 16 bases not matched to a gene. The CDR3 has 17 amino acids. The germline V gene encodes CDR1 SEHNR and CDR2 FQNEAQ (reference sequence). The DNA for the CDR3 is TGTGCCAGCAGCCCCAGGACAGGGGCCCCCTTCCGGGACGAGCAGTACTTC. It codes for CASSPRTGAPFRDEQYF.

The chain employs TRBV21-1 and TRBJ1-2. TRBV21-1 is labeled a pseudogene. The CDR3 spans 17 residues. The CDR3 nucleotides read TGTGCCAGCAGCAAAGGCCCGGGAGGCGGCCATAACTATGGCTACACCTTC. Translation gives CASSKGPGGGHNYGYTF.

This chain joins TRBV30 and TRBJ1-3; D call uncertain. The CDR3 sequence is 14 residues long. The germline V gene has CDR1 GTSNPN and CDR2 SVGIG (reference sequence). Trimming removed 2 bases at V and 4 bases at J, with 12 bases between. The CDR3 loop is CAWSLTGVGNTIYF. The CDR3 DNA is TGTGCCTGGAGTCTAACCGGGGTCGGAAACACCATATATTTT.

The chain is built from TRBV7-7 and TRBJ2-1, with 7 nucleotides matching TRBD2. From germline, CDR1 is SSHAT and CDR2 FNYEAQ (reference sequence). The CDR3 extends over 16 amino acids. V trimming: 5 bases; J trimming: 7 bases; junction bases outside the gene matches: 14. The CDR3 sequence: CASSLSAGSPANEQFF. In nucleotides, the CDR3 is TGTGCCAGCAGCCTATCAGCGGGATCCCCGGCGAATGAGCAGTTCTTC. The full variable domain, its missing parts supplied by reference TRBV7-7 and TRBJ2-1, is GAGVSQSPRYKVTKRGQDVTLRCDPISSHATLYWYQQALGQGPEFLTYFNYEAQPDKSGLPSDRFSAERPEGSISTLTIQRTEQRDSAMYRCASSLSAGSPANEQFFGPGTRLTVL.

This clone has only one observation. V gene TRBV7-8 combines with J gene TRBJ2-3, with TRBD1 matching over 7 bases. The length of the CDR3 is 14 residues. Trimming cost V 5 bases and J 4 bases; bases outside gene matches: 6. Germline CDR1 SGHVS, CDR2 FQNEAQ. CDR3 bases: TGTGCCAGCAGCACTAGAGGGGGCGCAGATACGCAGTATTTT. Translated: CASSTRGGADTQYF.

The chain combines TRBV7-8 with TRBJ2-5, with TRBD2 as a possible D gene (5 bases). Trimming shortened V by 1 base and J by 4 bases, and 10 bases separated the two germline ends. The germline gives CDR1 SGHVS, CDR2 FQNEAQ. This CDR3 region has 14 residues. The CDR3 DNA follows: TGTGCCAGCAGCTTAGTGACTCGGGGAGAGACCCAGTACTTC. Protein: CASSLVTRGETQYF.